This TCR beta chain was recorded in a study of T cell repertoires in cytomegalovirus infection. Points on this clonotype: The antigen remains undetermined.

TCRdb re-called the reads with MiXCR, one entry per CDR3 protein. The sample shows a few hundred thousand distinct CDR3 sequences, roughly 25% of them seen only once. This CDR3 is built from 15 residues. Germline CDR1 and CDR2: SEHNR and FQNEAQ (reference sequence). The germline V and J ends were trimmed by 5 bases and 2 bases, with 15 bases remaining between them. The V call is TRBV7-9, the J call TRBJ1-1; no definite D call. The receptor was isolated from a human donor in good health (CMV status not recorded). Some clones in this sample may be carry-over from other donors' samples. The input for sequencing was cultured PBMCs, taken from culture after CMV antigen stimulation. The CDR3 DNA is TGTGCCAGCAGCCCCAATAGGAATTCTAACACTGAAGCTTTCTTT. It codes for CASSPNRNSNTEAFF.